The sequence of this T cell receptor beta chain was determined in a study of T cell responses to AZD1222 COVID-19 vaccine. The study's findings and limits: Spike was spanned by vaccine-associated CD4 TCRs, which were dominant at 160-218 and 743-854. Every sample of the repertoires postdated the peak T cell response. Females outnumbered males among donors, who were mostly white British; clonal diversity was possibly underestimated.

Points on this clone: The antigen is undetermined.

Clones were read by immunoSEQ multiplex PCR, and TCRdb kept only the in-frame ones, dropping some. Altogether more than 100,000 clones are present, 80% to 90% being singletons, with the ten largest covering 2.4%. V gave up 6 bases and J gave up 4 bases, with 16 bases separating them. Germline CDR1 reads MNHEY; CDR2 reads SVGAGI. The CDR3 extends over 15 amino acids. The receptor comes from an adult in good health. Sample: peripheral blood, taken on day 0 of AZD1222 vaccination. J is TRBJ1-3 and V is TRBV6-5; D ambiguous. As DNA, the CDR3 is TGTGCCAGCAGCCGCGCCTTGTCCCAAGGAAACACCATATATTTT. Amino acid sequence: CASSRALSQGNTIYF.